This TCR beta chain was sequenced for a study of blood T cells in healthy people across ages. Using a J-beta primer mix together with a sample-barcoded 5' primer, a second PCR was run for roughly 6 to 11 cycles. TCRdb ran MiXCR on the 5' RACE reads and lists one entry per CDR3 protein. The sample yields nearly 800,000 distinct CDR3 sequences, approximately 53% seen once. This clonotype has a handful of counts. Source material: blood. This TCR derives from a man in his forties in good health.

CDR3 in amino acids: CASSCPPGKGCNEQFF. Written as DNA, the CDR3 is TGTGCCAGCAGTTGCCCCCCGGGAAAGGGCTGCAATGAGCAGTTCTTC. The chain is built from TRBV12-3 or TRBV12-4 and TRBJ2-1; TRBD2 is a possible D gene (5 bases). Trimming stripped 4 bases from V and 6 bases from J, with 19 bases between. The CDR3 loop spans 16 amino acids.